A selection of T cell receptor beta chains follows, all from one sample in a study of OX40 agonist ivuxolimab in advanced cancers. Profiled with immunoSEQ multiplex PCR; TCRdb holds only in-frame clones, not every one. The repertoire holds around 100,000 clones, with 90% as singletons. The starting material was CD4+ or CD8+ T cells sorted from blood, obtained in a trial of the OX40 agonist ivuxolimab. The receptors shown here come from an adult with an advanced solid tumor such as melanoma, head and neck, liver or kidney cancer. The CDR3 runs from the conserved cysteine through the conserved F or W. D genes are given only for firm matches. Where a row states a size, it is once, few, many or the class of an expanded clone; other rows omit it.

J gene: TRBJ2-3; clone size: .; D gene: .; V gene: TRBV19; CDR3 DNA: TGTGCCAGTAGTTCGGGGACTCGGGGCGATACGCAGTATTTT; CDR3 protein: CASSSGTRGDTQYF
J gene: TRBJ2-7; clone size: .; D gene: .; V gene: TRBV6-1; CDR3 DNA: TGTGCCAGCAGTGAATCAGTCAAGGGAGGGCAGTACTTC; CDR3 protein: CASSESVKGGQYF
J gene: TRBJ2-5; clone size: .; D gene: TRBD2; V gene: TRBV7-9; CDR3 DNA: TGTGCCAGCAGCTTACCGGCCGGATTAGCGGGGAGGACCCAGTACTTC; CDR3 protein: CASSLPAGLAGRTQYF
J gene: TRBJ1-2; clone size: .; D gene: TRBD1; V gene: TRBV16; CDR3 DNA: TGTGCCAGCAGCCCCTCTCCGGGACAGGGTTTGACAAACTATGGCTACACCTTC; CDR3 protein: CASSPSPGQGLTNYGYTF
J gene: TRBJ1-5; clone size: .; D gene: .; V gene: TRBV5-6; CDR3 DNA: TGTGCCAGCAGCTTGTTGGGGGGCAATCAGCCCCAGCATTTT; CDR3 protein: CASSLLGGNQPQHF
J gene: TRBJ1-2; clone size: once; D gene: TRBD1; V gene: TRBV19; CDR3 DNA: TGTGCCAGTAGTATGGGTCCCGGGACAGGGGGGATAACCTATGGCTACACCTTC; CDR3 protein: CASSMGPGTGGITYGYTF
J gene: TRBJ2-2; clone size: .; D gene: TRBD2; V gene: TRBV10-3; CDR3 DNA: TGTGCCATCAGTCGGACTAGCGGTTCCTCCACCGGGGAGCTGTTTTTT; CDR3 protein: CAISRTSGSSTGELFF
J gene: TRBJ1-2; clone size: .; D gene: .; V gene: TRBV30; CDR3 DNA: TGTGCCTGGAGGGGACCCGGGAGAAATGGCTACACCTTC; CDR3 protein: CAWRGPGRNGYTF
J gene: TRBJ1-2; clone size: once; D gene: .; V gene: TRBV6-5; CDR3 DNA: TGTGCCAGCAGTTATACCCAGCAGGGACGTATCTATGGCTACACCTTC; CDR3 protein: CASSYTQQGRIYGYTF
J gene: TRBJ2-5; clone size: .; D gene: TRBD2; V gene: TRBV27; CDR3 DNA: TGTGCCAGCAGTTTAGACGGCGGGAGGGCAGAGACCCAGTACTTC; CDR3 protein: CASSLDGGRAETQYF
J gene: TRBJ2-1; clone size: once; D gene: TRBD2; V gene: TRBV29-1; CDR3 DNA: TGCAGCGTTGAAGATCGGCTAGCGGGAGTGTCGGTTGGTGAGCAGTTCTTC; CDR3 protein: CSVEDRLAGVSVGEQFF
J gene: TRBJ2-3; clone size: .; D gene: .; V gene: TRBV7-2; CDR3 DNA: TGTGCCAGCAGCTTAAAAACAGGGAGGAGGACAGATACGCAGTATTTT; CDR3 protein: CASSLKTGRRTDTQYF
J gene: TRBJ2-3; clone size: .; D gene: .; V gene: TRBV5-6; CDR3 DNA: TGTGCCAGCAGCATCAAACCGGGCCTTGGCCCCCGCACAGATACGCAGTATTTT; CDR3 protein: CASSIKPGLGPRTDTQYF
J gene: TRBJ2-2; clone size: .; D gene: .; V gene: TRBV4-1; CDR3 DNA: TGCGCCAGCAGCCAAGATCGACGCGGGGAGCTGTTTTTT; CDR3 protein: CASSQDRRGELFF
J gene: TRBJ1-3; clone size: .; D gene: .; V gene: TRBV6-5; CDR3 DNA: TGTGCCAGCAGGGGACCTGGAAACACCATATATTTT; CDR3 protein: CASRGPGNTIYF
J gene: TRBJ2-7; clone size: once; D gene: TRBD1; V gene: TRBV18; CDR3 DNA: TGTGCCAGCGCTCAGGGACAGGGCTACGAGCAGTACTTC; CDR3 protein: CASAQGQGYEQYF
J gene: TRBJ1-1; clone size: .; D gene: .; V gene: TRBV30; CDR3 DNA: TGTGCCTGGAGCACAGGGATGAACACTGAAGCTTTCTTT; CDR3 protein: CAWSTGMNTEAFF
J gene: TRBJ2-7; clone size: .; D gene: TRBD1; V gene: TRBV10-3; CDR3 DNA: TGTGCCACCAGGCAGGGAGGGACAGGGGGCGAGCAGTACTTC; CDR3 protein: CATRQGGTGGEQYF
J gene: TRBJ1-2; clone size: .; D gene: TRBD1; V gene: TRBV6-4; CDR3 DNA: TGTGCCAGCAGCCCCCTTCGACAGGGGGAGGGTGGCTACACCTTC; CDR3 protein: CASSPLRQGEGGYTF
J gene: TRBJ2-4; clone size: .; D gene: .; V gene: TRBV9; CDR3 DNA: TGTGCCAGCAGCGTCGGGACGACACAAGGAAACATTCAGTACTTC; CDR3 protein: CASSVGTTQGNIQYF
J gene: TRBJ2-4; clone size: .; D gene: .; V gene: TRBV5-8; CDR3 DNA: TGTGCCAGCAGCCTAAGTCCGGACCTTCTGGTGGCCAAAAACATTCAGTACTTC; CDR3 protein: CASSLSPDLLVAKNIQYF
J gene: TRBJ2-5; clone size: .; D gene: .; V gene: TRBV7-7; CDR3 DNA: TGTGCCAGCAGCGCAACTGGACAGCAAGAGACCCAGTACTTC; CDR3 protein: CASSATGQQETQYF
J gene: TRBJ2-1; clone size: .; D gene: .; V gene: TRBV6-5; CDR3 DNA: TGTGCCAGCAGACGAGGGCCAGCCGGCCATGAGCAGTTCTTC; CDR3 protein: CASRRGPAGHEQFF
J gene: TRBJ2-1; clone size: once; D gene: TRBD2; V gene: TRBV5-1; CDR3 DNA: TGCGCCAGCAGCCCCGTCGGGAGGGCCGGGGATGAGCAGTTCTTC; CDR3 protein: CASSPVGRAGDEQFF
J gene: TRBJ2-2; clone size: .; D gene: .; V gene: TRBV18; CDR3 DNA: TGTGCCAGCTCACTGCGGGACCTGAACACCGGGGAGCTGTTTTTT; CDR3 protein: CASSLRDLNTGELFF
J gene: TRBJ2-1; clone size: .; D gene: TRBD2; V gene: TRBV19; CDR3 DNA: TGTGCCAGTAGTATAGGAGGGGCGGGAGGCAATGAGCAGTTCTTC; CDR3 protein: CASSIGGAGGNEQFF
J gene: TRBJ2-1; clone size: .; D gene: .; V gene: TRBV9; CDR3 DNA: TGTGCCAGCAGCGTAGATATATGGGGAAATGAGCAGTTCTTC; CDR3 protein: CASSVDIWGNEQFF
J gene: TRBJ2-2; clone size: few; D gene: TRBD2; V gene: TRBV2; CDR3 DNA: TGTGCTGGGGCTAGCGGGCTCACCGGGGAGCTGTTTTTT; CDR3 protein: CAGASGLTGELFF
J gene: TRBJ2-1; clone size: .; D gene: .; V gene: TRBV6-5; CDR3 DNA: TGTGCCAGCAGACCTGGGGGGCTGGTAAATGAGCAGTTCTTC; CDR3 protein: CASRPGGLVNEQFF
J gene: TRBJ2-1; clone size: .; D gene: TRBD1; V gene: TRBV7-2; CDR3 DNA: TGTGCCAGCAGCCGGGACAGTCCGGGGTACAATGAGCAGTTCTTC; CDR3 protein: CASSRDSPGYNEQFF
J gene: TRBJ1-4; clone size: .; D gene: .; V gene: TRBV15; CDR3 DNA: TGTGCCACCAGCAGAGATCCACAGCAAGGTGAAAAACTGTTTTTT; CDR3 protein: CATSRDPQQGEKLFF
J gene: TRBJ2-1; clone size: .; D gene: TRBD2; V gene: TRBV5-4; CDR3 DNA: TGTGTTGCGGGAGGCCTCACCCTTTCCCCCGCCTATGAGCAGTTCTTC; CDR3 protein: CVAGGLTLSPAYEQFF